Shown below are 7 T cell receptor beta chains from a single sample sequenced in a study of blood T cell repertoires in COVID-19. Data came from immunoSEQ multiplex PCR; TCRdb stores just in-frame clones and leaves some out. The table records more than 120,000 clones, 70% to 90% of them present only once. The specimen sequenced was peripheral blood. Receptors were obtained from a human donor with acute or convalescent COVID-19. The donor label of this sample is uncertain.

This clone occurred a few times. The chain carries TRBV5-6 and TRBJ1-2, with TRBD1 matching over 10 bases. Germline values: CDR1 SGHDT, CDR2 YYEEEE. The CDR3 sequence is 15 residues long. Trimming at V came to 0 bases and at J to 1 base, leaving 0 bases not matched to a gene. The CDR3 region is CASSLGTGGNYGYTF. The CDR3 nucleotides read TGTGCCAGCAGCTTGGGGACAGGGGGTAACTATGGCTACACCTTC.

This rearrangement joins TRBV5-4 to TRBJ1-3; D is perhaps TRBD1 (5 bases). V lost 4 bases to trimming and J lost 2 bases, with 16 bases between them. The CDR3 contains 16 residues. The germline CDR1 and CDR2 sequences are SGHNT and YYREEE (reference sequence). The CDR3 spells CASSPTFGRAGNTIYF. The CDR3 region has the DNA TGTGCCAGCAGCCCCACGTTTGGCAGGGCTGGAAACACCATATATTTT.

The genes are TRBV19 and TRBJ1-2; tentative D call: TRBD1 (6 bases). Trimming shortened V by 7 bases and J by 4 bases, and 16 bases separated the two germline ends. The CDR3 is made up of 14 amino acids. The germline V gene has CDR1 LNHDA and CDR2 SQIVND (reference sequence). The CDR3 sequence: CASTPPGGFYGYTF. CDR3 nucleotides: TGTGCCAGTACCCCACCGGGGGGCTTCTATGGCTACACCTTC.

The CDR3 region is CASSPLSGVLGTDTQYF. The CDR3 nucleotides are TGTGCCAGCTCACCCCTTAGCGGGGTGCTTGGCACAGATACGCAGTATTTT. The V call is TRBV18, the J call TRBJ2-3; 8 bases map to TRBD2. CDR3 length: 17 amino acids. Germline values: CDR1 KGHSH, CDR2 LQKENI. The trim removed 3 bases at V and 1 base at J, leaving 9 bases unmatched.

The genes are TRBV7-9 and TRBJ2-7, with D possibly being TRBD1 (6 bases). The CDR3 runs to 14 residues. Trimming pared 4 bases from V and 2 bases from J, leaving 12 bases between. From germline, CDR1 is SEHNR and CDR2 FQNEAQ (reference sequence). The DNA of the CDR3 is TGTGCCAGCAGCTCCGGGACACCTACCTACGAGCAGTACGTC. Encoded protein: CASSSGTPTYEQYV.

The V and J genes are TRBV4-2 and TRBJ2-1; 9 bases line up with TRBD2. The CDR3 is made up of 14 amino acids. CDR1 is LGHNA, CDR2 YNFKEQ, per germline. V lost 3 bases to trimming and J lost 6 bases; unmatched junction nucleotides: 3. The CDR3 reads CASSQAGGRNEQFF. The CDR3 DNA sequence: TGTGCCAGCAGCCAGGCGGGGGGGCGCAATGAGCAGTTCTTC.

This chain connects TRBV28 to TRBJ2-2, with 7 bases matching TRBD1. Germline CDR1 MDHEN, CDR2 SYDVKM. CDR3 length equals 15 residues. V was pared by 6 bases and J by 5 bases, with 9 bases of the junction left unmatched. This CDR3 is CASSPDRVVTGELFF. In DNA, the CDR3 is TGTGCCAGCAGCCCCGACAGGGTTGTGACCGGGGAGCTGTTTTTT.